This T cell receptor (beta chain) was sequenced during a study of T cells in women clearing cervical HPV infection. Background on the study: For cases, blood was sampled a median roughly 150 days after lesion detection, interquartile range about 90 to 200 days.

As to this clone: The sequence runs out 3 residues before the end of the CDR3; the remainder is reconstructed from the germline J gene.

CDR1 is DFQATT and CDR2 is SNEGSKA in the germline V gene (reference sequence). This CDR3 is built from 16 residues. V trimming: 0 bases; J trimming: 0 bases; junction bases outside the gene matches: 7. Method: immunoSEQ multiplex PCR; TCRdb's copy keeps in-frame clones and lacks some. Its table lists about 36,000 clones. The sequenced material came from blood buffy coat. This receptor was taken from a woman aged 18 to 75 with a cervical HPV16 infection that either progressed to CIN3+ or cleared (not recorded which). The chain couples TRBV20-1 to TRBJ2-5, with 7 bases lining up with TRBD1. CDR3 region: CSARDLRGLYQETQYF. The sequenced CDR3 bases are TGCAGTGCTAGAGATTTGAGGGGGCTGTACCAAGAGACC.